This is a list of T cell receptor beta chains from one sample in a study of T cell repertoires in cytomegalovirus infection. TCRdb processed the reads anew with MiXCR; each CDR3 protein has one entry. The sample consists of approximately 73,000 distinct CDR3 sequences, approximately 40% of them appearing once. Which antigens these TCRs recognize remains unknown. The source material was CD8+ T cells from cultured PBMCs, sampled from culture after CMV antigen stimulation. These receptor sequences come from a human donor in good health (CMV status not recorded). Some clones in this sample may be carry-over from other donors' samples. CDR3s include the opening cysteine and the closing phenylalanine or tryptophan. The D gene is left open where the match is weak. Only some rows state a clone size, as once, few, many or a class for expanded clones.

v_call: TRBV20-1
cdr3_length: 15
d_call: TRBD1
clone_size: .
j_call: TRBJ1-6
cdr3_aa: CTAREGGQGNSPLHF
cdr3_nt: TGCACTGCTAGAGAAGGGGGACAGGGTAATTCACCCCTCCACTTT

v_call: TRBV12-3/TRBV12-4
cdr3_length: 17
d_call: .
clone_size: .
j_call: TRBJ2-3
cdr3_aa: CASSPAFAGQSTDTQYF
cdr3_nt: TGTGCCAGCAGTCCCGCGTTTGCAGGACAAAGCACAGATACGCAGTATTTT

v_call: TRBV7-2
cdr3_length: 16
d_call: TRBD2
clone_size: .
j_call: TRBJ2-5
cdr3_aa: CASSLEIAGGRKTQYF
cdr3_nt: TGTGCCAGCAGCTTAGAGATTGCGGGGGGGCGGAAGACCCAGTACTTC

v_call: TRBV19
cdr3_length: 14
d_call: TRBD2
clone_size: few
j_call: TRBJ2-1
cdr3_aa: CATSLAGGLSEQFF
cdr3_nt: TGTGCCACCTCACTAGCGGGGGGGCTATCTGAGCAGTTCTTC

v_call: TRBV12-3/TRBV12-4
cdr3_length: 16
d_call: .
clone_size: .
j_call: TRBJ1-2
cdr3_aa: CASSLLLFPGFSGYTF
cdr3_nt: TGTGCCAGCAGTTTGCTCCTGTTTCCTGGGTTCAGTGGCTACACCTTC

v_call: TRBV28
cdr3_length: 15
d_call: .
clone_size: few
j_call: TRBJ1-1
cdr3_aa: CASRPIGGPNTEAFF
cdr3_nt: TGTGCCAGCAGGCCGATCGGGGGTCCGAACACTGAAGCTTTCTTT

v_call: TRBV7-2
cdr3_length: 17
d_call: TRBD2
clone_size: .
j_call: TRBJ2-2
cdr3_aa: CASSLLVAGGETGELFF
cdr3_nt: TGTGCCAGCAGCTTACTTGTTGCGGGGGGGGAAACCGGGGAGCTGTTTTTT

v_call: TRBV7-8
cdr3_length: 13
d_call: .
clone_size: .
j_call: TRBJ2-1
cdr3_aa: CASSLQPANEQFF
cdr3_nt: TGTGCCAGCAGCTTACAACCGGCAAATGAGCAGTTCTTC

v_call: TRBV6-1
cdr3_length: 12
d_call: .
clone_size: few
j_call: TRBJ2-5
cdr3_aa: CASSYPGETQYF
cdr3_nt: TGTGCCAGCAGTTACCCTGGAGAGACCCAGTACTTC

v_call: TRBV12-3/TRBV12-4
cdr3_length: 16
d_call: TRBD1
clone_size: .
j_call: TRBJ1-6
cdr3_aa: CASSLGGTVYNSPLHF
cdr3_nt: TGTGCCAGCAGTTTAGGTGGGACAGTCTATAATTCACCCCTCCACTTT

v_call: TRBV7-9
cdr3_length: 15
d_call: .
clone_size: few
j_call: TRBJ1-1
cdr3_aa: CASSSRTGGHTEAFF
cdr3_nt: TGTGCCAGCAGCTCCCGTACGGGGGGACACACTGAAGCTTTCTTT

v_call: TRBV4-1
cdr3_length: 13
d_call: .
clone_size: .
j_call: TRBJ2-2
cdr3_aa: CASSQDHTGELFF
cdr3_nt: TGCGCCAGCAGCCAAGATCACACCGGGGAGCTGTTTTTT

v_call: TRBV7-8
cdr3_length: 12
d_call: .
clone_size: few
j_call: TRBJ1-1
cdr3_aa: CASSLENTEAFF
cdr3_nt: TGTGCCAGCAGCTTAGAGAACACTGAAGCTTTCTTT

v_call: TRBV27
cdr3_length: 17
d_call: .
clone_size: .
j_call: TRBJ2-1
cdr3_aa: CASSLSGLGAPYNEQFF
cdr3_nt: TGTGCCAGCAGTTTAAGTGGTCTGGGGGCCCCTTACAATGAGCAGTTCTTC

v_call: TRBV7-4
cdr3_length: 14
d_call: .
clone_size: .
j_call: TRBJ2-7
cdr3_aa: CASSLDAGRYEQYF
cdr3_nt: TGTGCCAGCAGCTTAGATGCGGGGAGGTACGAGCAGTACTTC

v_call: TRBV20-1
cdr3_length: 17
d_call: TRBD1
clone_size: .
j_call: TRBJ2-1
cdr3_aa: CSANMVSWDSPYNEQFF
cdr3_nt: TGCAGTGCTAACATGGTCTCCTGGGACAGCCCCTACAATGAGCAGTTCTTC

v_call: TRBV20-1
cdr3_length: 14
d_call: .
clone_size: .
j_call: TRBJ2-5
cdr3_aa: CSARGFRAQETQYF
cdr3_nt: TGCAGTGCTAGGGGTTTCAGGGCCCAAGAGACCCAGTACTTC

v_call: TRBV28
cdr3_length: 13
d_call: .
clone_size: .
j_call: TRBJ2-7
cdr3_aa: CASSLLTAYEQYF
cdr3_nt: TGTGCCAGCAGTTTGCTGACCGCCTACGAGCAGTACTTC

v_call: TRBV25-1
cdr3_length: 13
d_call: .
clone_size: few
j_call: TRBJ1-1
cdr3_aa: CASRLSVNTEAFF
cdr3_nt: TGTGCCAGCAGACTTTCGGTGAACACTGAAGCTTTCTTT

v_call: TRBV20-1
cdr3_length: 15
d_call: .
clone_size: .
j_call: TRBJ2-3
cdr3_aa: CSARDRHGSTDTQYF
cdr3_nt: TGCAGTGCTAGAGACCGACACGGGAGCACAGATACGCAGTATTTT

v_call: TRBV7-6
cdr3_length: 14
d_call: .
clone_size: few
j_call: TRBJ1-1
cdr3_aa: CASSRTSGHTEAFF
cdr3_nt: TGTGCCAGCAGCCGGACCTCAGGGCACACTGAAGCTTTCTTT

v_call: TRBV7-8
cdr3_length: 12
d_call: .
clone_size: few
j_call: TRBJ1-3
cdr3_aa: CASAGSGNTIYF
cdr3_nt: TGTGCCAGTGCGGGCTCTGGAAACACCATATATTTT